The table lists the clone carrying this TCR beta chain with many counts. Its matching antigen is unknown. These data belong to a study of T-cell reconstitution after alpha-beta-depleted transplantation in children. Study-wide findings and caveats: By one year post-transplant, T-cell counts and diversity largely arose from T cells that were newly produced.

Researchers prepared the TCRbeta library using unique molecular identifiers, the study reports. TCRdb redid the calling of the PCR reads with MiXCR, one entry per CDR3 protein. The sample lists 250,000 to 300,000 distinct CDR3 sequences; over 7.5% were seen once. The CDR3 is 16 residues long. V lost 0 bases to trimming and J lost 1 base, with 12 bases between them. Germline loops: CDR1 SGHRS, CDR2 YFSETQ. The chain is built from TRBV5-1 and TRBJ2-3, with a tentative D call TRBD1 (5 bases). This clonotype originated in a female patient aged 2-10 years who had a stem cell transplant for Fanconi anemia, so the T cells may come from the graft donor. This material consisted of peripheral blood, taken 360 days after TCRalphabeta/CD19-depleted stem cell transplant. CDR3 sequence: CASSLVLSGRTDTQYF. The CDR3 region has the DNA TGCGCCAGCAGCTTGGTTTTGTCAGGGCGCACAGATACGCAGTATTTT.